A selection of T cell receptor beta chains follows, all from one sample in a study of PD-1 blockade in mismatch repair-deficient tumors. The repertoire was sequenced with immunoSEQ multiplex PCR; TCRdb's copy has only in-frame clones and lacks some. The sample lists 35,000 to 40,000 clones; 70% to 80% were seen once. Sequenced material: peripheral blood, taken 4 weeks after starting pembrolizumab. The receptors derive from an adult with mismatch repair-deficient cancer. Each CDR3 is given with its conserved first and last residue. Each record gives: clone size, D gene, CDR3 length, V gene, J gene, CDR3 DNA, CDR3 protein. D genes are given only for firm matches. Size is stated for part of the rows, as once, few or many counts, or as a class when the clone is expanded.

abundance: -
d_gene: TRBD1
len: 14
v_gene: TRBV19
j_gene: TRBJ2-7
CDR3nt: TGTGCCAGTAGTACCGGGACAGGGTCCTACGAGCAGTACTTC
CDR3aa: CASSTGTGSYEQYF

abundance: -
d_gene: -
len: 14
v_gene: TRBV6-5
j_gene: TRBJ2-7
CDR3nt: TGTGCCAGCAGCTCCTGGGGTATATCGGACGAGCAGTACTTC
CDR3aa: CASSSWGISDEQYF

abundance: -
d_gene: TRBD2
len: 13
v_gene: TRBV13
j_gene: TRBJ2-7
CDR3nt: TGTGCCAGCAGTCACGGACTAGCCTACGAGCAGTACTTC
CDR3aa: CASSHGLAYEQYF

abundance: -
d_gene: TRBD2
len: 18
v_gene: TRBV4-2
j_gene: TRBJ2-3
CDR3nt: TGTGCCAGCAGCCAGTCCCGACTAGCGGGAGGGCCAGGAGATACGCAGTATTTT
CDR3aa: CASSQSRLAGGPGDTQYF

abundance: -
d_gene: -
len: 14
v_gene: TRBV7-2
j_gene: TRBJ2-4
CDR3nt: TGTGCCAGCAGCGGGGAGTTAGGCAAAAACATTCAGTACTTC
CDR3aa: CASSGELGKNIQYF

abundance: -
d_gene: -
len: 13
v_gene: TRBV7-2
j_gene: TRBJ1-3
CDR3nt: TGTGCCAGCAGCTCTAACAGGGGAAACACCATATATTTT
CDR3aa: CASSSNRGNTIYF

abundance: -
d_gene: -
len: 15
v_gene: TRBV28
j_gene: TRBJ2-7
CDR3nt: TGTGCCAGCAGCTTACCGACCCGTCGGGCGAACGAGCAGTACTTC
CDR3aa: CASSLPTRRANEQYF

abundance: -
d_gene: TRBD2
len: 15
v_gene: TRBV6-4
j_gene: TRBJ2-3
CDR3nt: TGTGCCAGCAGTGACGGGACTAGCGGCACAGATACGCAGTATTTT
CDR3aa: CASSDGTSGTDTQYF

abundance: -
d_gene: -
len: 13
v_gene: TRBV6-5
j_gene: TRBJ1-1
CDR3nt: TGTGCCAGCAGTTACGCACCCGACACTGAAGCTTTCTTT
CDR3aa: CASSYAPDTEAFF

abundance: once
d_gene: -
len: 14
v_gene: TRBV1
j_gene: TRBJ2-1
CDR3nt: TGCACCAGCAGCTATAGCGGGAGTTACAATGAGCAGTTCTTC
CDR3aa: CTSSYSGSYNEQFF

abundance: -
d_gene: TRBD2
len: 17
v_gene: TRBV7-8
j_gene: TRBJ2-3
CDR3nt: TGTGCCAGCAGCTTAGTAGGTGGCGGGAGGGGGACAGATACGCAGTATTTT
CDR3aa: CASSLVGGGRGTDTQYF

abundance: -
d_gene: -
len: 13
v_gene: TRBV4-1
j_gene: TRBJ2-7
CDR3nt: TGCGCCAGCAGCCAAGATCGCACCTACGAGCAGTACTTC
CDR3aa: CASSQDRTYEQYF

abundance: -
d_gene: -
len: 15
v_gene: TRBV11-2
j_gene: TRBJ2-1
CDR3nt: TGTGCCAGCAGCTTAGCGTCTAGCGCCTACAATGAGCAGTTCTTC
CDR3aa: CASSLASSAYNEQFF

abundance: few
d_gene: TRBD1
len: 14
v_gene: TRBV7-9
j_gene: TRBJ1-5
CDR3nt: TGTGCCAGCAGCGGGGGACAGGGGTATCAGCCCCAGCATTTT
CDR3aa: CASSGGQGYQPQHF

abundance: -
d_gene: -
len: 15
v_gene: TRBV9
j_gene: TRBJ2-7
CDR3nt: TGTGCCAGCAGCCCTGGGGACGGCGGGATCCACGAGCAGTACTTC
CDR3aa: CASSPGDGGIHEQYF

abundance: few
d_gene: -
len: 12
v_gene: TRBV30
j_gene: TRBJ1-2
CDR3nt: TGTGCCTGGACAGTTCTTAACTATGGCTACACCTTC
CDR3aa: CAWTVLNYGYTF

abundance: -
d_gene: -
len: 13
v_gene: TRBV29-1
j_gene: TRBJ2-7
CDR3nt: TGCAGCGTTAACACCCATACCCCCTCCGAGCAGTACTTC
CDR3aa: CSVNTHTPSEQYF

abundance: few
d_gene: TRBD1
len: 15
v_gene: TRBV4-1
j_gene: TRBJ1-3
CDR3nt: TGCGCCAGCAGCCAGGACAGGGGCTCTGGAAACACCATATATTTT
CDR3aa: CASSQDRGSGNTIYF

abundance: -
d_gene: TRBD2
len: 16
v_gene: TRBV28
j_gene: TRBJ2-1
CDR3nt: TGTGCCAGCAAGGCGGGAGGGCCATTTCTTCACAATGAGCAGTTCTTC
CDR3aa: CASKAGGPFLHNEQFF

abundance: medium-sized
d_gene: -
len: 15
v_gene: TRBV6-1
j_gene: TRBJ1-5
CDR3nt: TGTGCCAGCAGTACCCGAGGAGAGGGAAATCAGCCCCAGCATTTT
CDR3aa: CASSTRGEGNQPQHF

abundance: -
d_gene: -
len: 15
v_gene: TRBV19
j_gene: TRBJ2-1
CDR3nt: TGTGCCAGTAGTATAGAGGGGCACTCCTACAATGAGCAGTTCTTC
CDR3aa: CASSIEGHSYNEQFF

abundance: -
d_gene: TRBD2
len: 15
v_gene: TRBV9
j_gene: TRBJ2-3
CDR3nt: TGTGCCAGCAGCGTAGGACTAGCTGGCACAGATACGCAGTATTTT
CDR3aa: CASSVGLAGTDTQYF

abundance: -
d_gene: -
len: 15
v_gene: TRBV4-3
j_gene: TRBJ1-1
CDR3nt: TGCGCCAGCAGCCGTCAAACAGGGTTGAGGACTGAAGCTTTCTTT
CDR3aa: CASSRQTGLRTEAFF

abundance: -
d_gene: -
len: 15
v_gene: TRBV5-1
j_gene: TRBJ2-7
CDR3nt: TGCGCCAGCAGCTTAAAAAACAGGCCGCCATACGAGCAGTACTTC
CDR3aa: CASSLKNRPPYEQYF

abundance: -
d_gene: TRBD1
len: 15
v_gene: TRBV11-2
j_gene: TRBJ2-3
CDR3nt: TGTGCCAGCAGCCGGGACAGGGGAAGCACAGATACGCAGTATTTT
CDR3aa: CASSRDRGSTDTQYF

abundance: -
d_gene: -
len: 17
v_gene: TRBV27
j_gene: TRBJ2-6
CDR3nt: TGTGCCAGCAGCTCAATTGGCCAGGGCCTCGGGGCCAACGTCCTGACTTTC
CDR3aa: CASSSIGQGLGANVLTF

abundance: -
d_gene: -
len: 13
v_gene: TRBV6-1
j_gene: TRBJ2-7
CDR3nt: TGTGCCAGCAGTCTGAGGCCCATGTACGAGCAGTACTTC
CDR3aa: CASSLRPMYEQYF

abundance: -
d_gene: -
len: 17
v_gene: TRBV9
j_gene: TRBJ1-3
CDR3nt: TGTGCCAGCAGCCCGTTGGGGGGGACTAACTCTGGAAACACCATATATTTT
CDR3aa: CASSPLGGTNSGNTIYF

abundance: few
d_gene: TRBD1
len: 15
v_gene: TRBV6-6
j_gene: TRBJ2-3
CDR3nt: TGTGCCAGCAGCCCGGGGACAGGGAGCACAGATACGCAGTATTTT
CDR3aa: CASSPGTGSTDTQYF

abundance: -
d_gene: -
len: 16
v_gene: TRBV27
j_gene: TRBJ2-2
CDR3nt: TGTGCCAGCAGTTCCGCGGGGGCTACTAACACCGGGGAGCTGTTTTTT
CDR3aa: CASSSAGATNTGELFF

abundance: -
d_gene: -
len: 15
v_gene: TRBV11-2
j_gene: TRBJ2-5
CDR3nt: TGTGCCAGCAGCTTAGTCCCGGACTCAAAAGAGACCCAGTACTTC
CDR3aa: CASSLVPDSKETQYF

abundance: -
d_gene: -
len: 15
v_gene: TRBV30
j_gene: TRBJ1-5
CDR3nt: TGTGCCTGGAGTGTAAAGGGGTGGGGCCATCAGCCCCAGCATTTT
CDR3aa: CAWSVKGWGHQPQHF

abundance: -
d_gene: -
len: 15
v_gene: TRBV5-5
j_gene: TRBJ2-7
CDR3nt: TGTGCCAGCAGCACAATTACTAGCCCGTGGGGGGAGCAGTACTTC
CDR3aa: CASSTITSPWGEQYF

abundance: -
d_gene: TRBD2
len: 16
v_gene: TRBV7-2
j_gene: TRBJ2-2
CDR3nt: TGTGCCACCAACCGAAGGAGCGGGAGGAGTCCCGGGGAGCTGTTTTTT
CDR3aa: CATNRRSGRSPGELFF

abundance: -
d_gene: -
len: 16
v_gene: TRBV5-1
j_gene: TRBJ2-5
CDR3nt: TGCGCCAGCAGCGCTGTTAGCGGGACAGGCCAAGAGACCCAGTACTTC
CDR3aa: CASSAVSGTGQETQYF

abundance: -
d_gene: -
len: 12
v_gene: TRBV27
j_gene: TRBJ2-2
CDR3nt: TGTGCCAGCAGGGACAACACCGGGGAGCTGTTTTTT
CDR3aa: CASRDNTGELFF

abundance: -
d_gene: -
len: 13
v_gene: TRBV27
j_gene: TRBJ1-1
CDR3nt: TGTGCCAGCAGTTTCCAAGGCAACACTGAAGCTTTCTTT
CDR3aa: CASSFQGNTEAFF

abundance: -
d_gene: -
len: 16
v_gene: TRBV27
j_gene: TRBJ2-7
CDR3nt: TGTGCCAGCAGCCCGGTAAAGGCAAGGGGTCTCGACGAGCAGTACTTC
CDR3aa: CASSPVKARGLDEQYF

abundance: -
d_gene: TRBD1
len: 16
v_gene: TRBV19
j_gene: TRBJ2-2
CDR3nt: TGTGCCAGTAGCCCCTCCCCACAGGGGGCGATCGGGGAGCTGTTTTTT
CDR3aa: CASSPSPQGAIGELFF

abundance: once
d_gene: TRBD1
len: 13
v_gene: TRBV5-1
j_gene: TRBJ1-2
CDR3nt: TGCGCCACCTCGACAGGGGGCTCCTATGGCTACACCTTC
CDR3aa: CATSTGGSYGYTF

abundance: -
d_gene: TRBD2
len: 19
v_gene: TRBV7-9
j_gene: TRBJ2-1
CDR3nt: TGTGCCAGCAGCTTTGAGCGGGAGAGGGTTATCGGCTCCTACAATGAGCAGTTCTTC
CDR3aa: CASSFERERVIGSYNEQFF

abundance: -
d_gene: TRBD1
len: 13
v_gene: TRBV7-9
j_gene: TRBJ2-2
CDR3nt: TGTGCCAGCAGCCAACAGGGGTCCGGGGAGCTGTTTTTT
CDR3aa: CASSQQGSGELFF

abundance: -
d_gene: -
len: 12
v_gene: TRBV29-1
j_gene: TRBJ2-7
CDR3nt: TGCAGCGTTGGTCCGGGCTCCTACGAGCAGTACTTC
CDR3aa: CSVGPGSYEQYF

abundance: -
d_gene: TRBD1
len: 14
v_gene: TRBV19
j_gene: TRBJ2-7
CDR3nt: TGTGCCAGTAGTATTACGACAGGGGCCTACGAGCAGTACTTC
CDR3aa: CASSITTGAYEQYF